This T cell receptor beta chain stems from a study of early T cells in non-severe SARS-CoV-2 infection. TCRdb redid the calling of the 5' RACE reads with MiXCR, one entry per CDR3 protein. Of 66,000 or so distinct CDR3 sequences listed, 10% to 12% are singletons. The clonotype was recovered from an adult who was a healthcare worker with PCR-confirmed SARS-CoV-2 infection or an uninfected control (not recorded which). The specimen was whole blood.

The CDR3 is CASSPPGNTEAFF. The CDR3 DNA sequence: TGTGCCAGCTCACCCCCAGGGAACACTGAAGCTTTCTTT. The rearrangement uses TRBV18 and TRBJ1-1; no definite D call. The CDR3 has 13 residues. Germline V gene data show CDR1 as KGHSH and CDR2 as LQKENI. V was cut by 3 bases and J by 1 base, with 6 bases left in between. The variable domain in full, with the rest retrieved from reference TRBV18 and TRBJ1-1, is NAGVMQNPRHLVRRRGQEARLRCSPMKGHSHVYWYRQLPEEGLKFMVYLQKENIIDESGMPKERFSAEFPKEGPSILRIQQVVRGDSAAYFCASSPPGNTEAFFGQGTRLTVV.